This T cell receptor (beta chain) comes out of a study of T cell responses to AZD1222 COVID-19 vaccine. The method was immunoSEQ multiplex PCR; TCRdb's version includes in-frame clones alone and lacks a portion of them. The sample yields 150,000 to 200,000 clones, around 90% seen once. CDR1 is MNHEY, CDR2 SMNVEV, per germline (reference sequence). The J segment lost 4 bases and the V segment lost 5 bases, leaving 7 bases of the junction unmatched. CDR3 size: 14 residues. The sequences come from peripheral blood, collected on day 0 of AZD1222 vaccination. This rearrangement joins TRBV27 to TRBJ2-5; TRBD2 aligns across 7 bases. The sequence came from an adult in good health. As DNA, the CDR3 is TGTGCCAGCAGTCCCCTCGGACTAGGAGAGACCCAGTACTTC. The encoded protein is CASSPLGLGETQYF.